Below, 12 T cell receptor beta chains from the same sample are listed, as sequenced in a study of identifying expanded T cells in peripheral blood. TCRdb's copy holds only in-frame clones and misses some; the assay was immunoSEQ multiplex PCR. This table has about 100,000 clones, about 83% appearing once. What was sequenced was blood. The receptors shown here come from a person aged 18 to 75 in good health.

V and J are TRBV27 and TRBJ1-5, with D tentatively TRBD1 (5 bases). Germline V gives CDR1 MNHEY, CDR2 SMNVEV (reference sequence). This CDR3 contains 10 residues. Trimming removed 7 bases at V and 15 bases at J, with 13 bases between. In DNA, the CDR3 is TGTGCCAGCAACCACAGGCCGGGGCATTTT. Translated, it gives CASNHRPGHF.

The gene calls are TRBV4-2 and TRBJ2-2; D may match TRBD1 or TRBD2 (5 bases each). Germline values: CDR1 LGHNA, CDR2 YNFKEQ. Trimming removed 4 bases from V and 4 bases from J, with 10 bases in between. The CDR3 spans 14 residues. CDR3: CASSPGTLTGELFF. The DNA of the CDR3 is TGTGCCAGCAGCCCCGGGACCCTCACCGGGGAGCTGTTTTTT.

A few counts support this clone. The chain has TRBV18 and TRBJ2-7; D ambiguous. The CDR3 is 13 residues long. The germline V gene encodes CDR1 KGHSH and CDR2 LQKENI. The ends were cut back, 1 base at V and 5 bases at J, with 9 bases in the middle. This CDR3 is CASSPRKVNEQYF. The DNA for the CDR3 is TGTGCCAGCTCACCACGAAAGGTGAACGAGCAGTACTTC.

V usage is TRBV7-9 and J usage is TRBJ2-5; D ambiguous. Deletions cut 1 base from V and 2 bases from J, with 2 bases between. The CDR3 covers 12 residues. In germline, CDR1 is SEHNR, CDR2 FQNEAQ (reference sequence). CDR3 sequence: CASSLVQETQYF. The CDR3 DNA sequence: TGTGCCAGCAGCTTAGTACAAGAGACCCAGTACTTC.

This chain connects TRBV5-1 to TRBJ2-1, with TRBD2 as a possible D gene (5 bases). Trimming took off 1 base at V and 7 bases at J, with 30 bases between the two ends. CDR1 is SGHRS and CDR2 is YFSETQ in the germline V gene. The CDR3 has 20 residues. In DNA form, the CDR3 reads TGCGCCAGCAGCTTGTCCCGTACTCGTGTGGCGCAGAGGGTTCCGAATGAGCAGTTCTTC. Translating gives CASSLSRTRVAQRVPNEQFF.

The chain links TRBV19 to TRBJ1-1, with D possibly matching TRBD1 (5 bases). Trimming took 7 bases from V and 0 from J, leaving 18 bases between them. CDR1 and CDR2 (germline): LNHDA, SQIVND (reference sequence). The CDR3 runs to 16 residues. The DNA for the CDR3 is TGTGCCAGTACCGCTCCCTGGACAACCTTGAACACTGAAGCTTTCTTT. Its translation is CASTAPWTTLNTEAFF.

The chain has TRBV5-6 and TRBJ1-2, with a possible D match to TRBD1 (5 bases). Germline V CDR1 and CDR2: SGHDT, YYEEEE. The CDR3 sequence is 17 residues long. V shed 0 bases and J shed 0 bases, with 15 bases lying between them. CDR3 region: CASSLVPVQGANYGYTF. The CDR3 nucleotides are TGTGCCAGCAGCTTGGTCCCCGTCCAGGGAGCTAACTATGGCTACACCTTC.

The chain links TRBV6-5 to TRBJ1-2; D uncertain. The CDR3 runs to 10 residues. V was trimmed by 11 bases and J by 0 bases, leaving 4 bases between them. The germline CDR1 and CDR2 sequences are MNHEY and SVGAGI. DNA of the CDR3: TGTGCCGCTTCTAACTATGGCTACACCTTC. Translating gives CAASNYGYTF.

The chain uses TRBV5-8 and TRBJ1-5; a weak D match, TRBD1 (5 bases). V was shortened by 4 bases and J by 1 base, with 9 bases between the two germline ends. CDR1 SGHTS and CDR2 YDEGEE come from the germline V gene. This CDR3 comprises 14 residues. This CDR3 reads CASSPWDSNQPQHF. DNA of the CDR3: TGTGCCAGCAGCCCCTGGGACAGCAATCAGCCCCAGCATTTT.

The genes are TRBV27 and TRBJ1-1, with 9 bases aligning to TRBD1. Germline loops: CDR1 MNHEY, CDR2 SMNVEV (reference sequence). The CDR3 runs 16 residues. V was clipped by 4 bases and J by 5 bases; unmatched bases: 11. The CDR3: CASSYLPGQGNTEAFF. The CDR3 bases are TGTGCCAGCAGTTACCTTCCGGGACAGGGTAATACTGAAGCTTTCTTT.

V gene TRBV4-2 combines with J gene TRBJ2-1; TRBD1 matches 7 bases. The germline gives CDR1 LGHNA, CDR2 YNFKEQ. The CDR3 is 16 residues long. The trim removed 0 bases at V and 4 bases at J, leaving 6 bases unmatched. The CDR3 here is CASSQEGGRVYNEQFF. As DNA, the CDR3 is TGTGCCAGCAGCCAAGAAGGGGGCCGGGTTTACAATGAGCAGTTCTTC.

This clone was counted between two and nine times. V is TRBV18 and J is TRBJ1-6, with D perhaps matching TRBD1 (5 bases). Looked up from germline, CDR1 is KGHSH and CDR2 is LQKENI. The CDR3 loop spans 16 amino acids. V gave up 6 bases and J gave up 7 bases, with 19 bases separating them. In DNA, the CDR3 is TGTGCCAGCTCGTCCACAGGAGAAATTAGGAATTCACCCCTCCACTTT. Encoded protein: CASSSTGEIRNSPLHF. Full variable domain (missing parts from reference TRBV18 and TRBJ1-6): NAGVMQNPRHLVRRRGQEARLRCSPMKGHSHVYWYRQLPEEGLKFMVYLQKENIIDESGMPKERFSAEFPKEGPSILRIQQVVRGDSAAYFCASSSTGEIRNSPLHFGNGTRLTVT.